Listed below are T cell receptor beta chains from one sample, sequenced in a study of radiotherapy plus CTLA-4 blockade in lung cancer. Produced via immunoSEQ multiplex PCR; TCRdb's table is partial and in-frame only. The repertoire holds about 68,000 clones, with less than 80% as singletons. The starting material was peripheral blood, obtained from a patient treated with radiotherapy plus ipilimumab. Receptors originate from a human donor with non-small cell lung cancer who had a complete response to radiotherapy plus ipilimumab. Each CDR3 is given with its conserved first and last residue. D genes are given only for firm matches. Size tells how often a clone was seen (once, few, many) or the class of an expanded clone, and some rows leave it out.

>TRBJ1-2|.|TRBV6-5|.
TGTGCCACATACCGGTCCTATGGCTACACCTTC
CATYRSYGYTF
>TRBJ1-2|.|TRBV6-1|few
TGTGCCAGCAGTTCCAGGTCGGAAAACTATGGCTACACCTTC
CASSSRSENYGYTF
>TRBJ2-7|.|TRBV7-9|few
TGTGCCAGCAGCCCCAACCCGGACAGCTACGAGCAGTACTTC
CASSPNPDSYEQYF
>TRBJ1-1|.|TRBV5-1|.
TGCGCCAGCAGCTTAGAAAGGCCTGCTCTACTGAACACTGAAGCTTTCTTT
CASSLERPALLNTEAFF
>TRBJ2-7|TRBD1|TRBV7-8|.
TGTGCCAGCAGACCGTGGACAGGGAACTACGAGCAGTACTTC
CASRPWTGNYEQYF
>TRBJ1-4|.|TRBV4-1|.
TGCGCCAGCAGCCAAGATAATCGGCGGAGGGGGTCCCCAACTAATGAAAAACTGTTTTTT
CASSQDNRRRGSPTNEKLFF
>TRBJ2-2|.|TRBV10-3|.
TGTGCCATCAAAAGTCTCCCCTTAAACACCGGGGAGCTGTTTTTT
CAIKSLPLNTGELFF
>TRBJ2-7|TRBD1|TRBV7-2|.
TGTGCCAGCAGCCTCGGGACAGGGAACATCTACGAGCAGTACTTC
CASSLGTGNIYEQYF
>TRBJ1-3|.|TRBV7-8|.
TGTGCCAGCAGCTTAAATGAAGGGATGGGTGGAAACACCATATATTTT
CASSLNEGMGGNTIYF
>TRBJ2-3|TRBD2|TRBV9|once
TGTGCCAGCAGCGCTAGGACTAGCGGGATCCTCGGGGGAACGCAGTATTTT
CASSARTSGILGGTQYF
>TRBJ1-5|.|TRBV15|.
TGTGCCACCAGCAGAGATAATCAGGGAGGATCTTATCAGCCCCAGCATTTT
CATSRDNQGGSYQPQHF
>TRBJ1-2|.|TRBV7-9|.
TGTGCCACCAAGGGACGGAGACATGGCTACACCTTC
CATKGRRHGYTF
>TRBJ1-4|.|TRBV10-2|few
TGCGCCAGCAGTGAGCGTCCTAATGAAAAACTGTTTTTT
CASSERPNEKLFF
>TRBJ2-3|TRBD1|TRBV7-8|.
TGTGCCAGCAGCCCCCGACAGGGTCTGACCCGTCGCACAGATACGCAGTATTTT
CASSPRQGLTRRTDTQYF
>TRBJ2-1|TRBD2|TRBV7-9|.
TGTGCCAGCAGTTCCCTGGGACTAGCGGGCCCCAATGAGCAGTTCTTC
CASSSLGLAGPNEQFF
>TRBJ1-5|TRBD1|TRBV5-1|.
TGCGCCAGCAGCCCCGGGACAGATAGCAATCAGCCCCAGCATTTT
CASSPGTDSNQPQHF
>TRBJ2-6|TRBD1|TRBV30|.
TGTGCCTGGAGTGCCGGGACAGGGATTTTCTCTGGGGCCAACGTCCTGACTTTC
CAWSAGTGIFSGANVLTF
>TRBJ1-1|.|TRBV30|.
TGTGCCTGGAATCTCCGTGGAGGGCTGAACACTGAAGCTTTCTTT
CAWNLRGGLNTEAFF
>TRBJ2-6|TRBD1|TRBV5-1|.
TGCGCCAGCAGCCCGACCGGGACAGGTTCGGGGGCCAACGTCCTGACTTTC
CASSPTGTGSGANVLTF
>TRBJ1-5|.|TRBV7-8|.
TGTGCCAGCAGCTTAGGCAGACGGGACAATCAGCCCCAGCATTTT
CASSLGRRDNQPQHF
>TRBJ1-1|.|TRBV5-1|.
TGCGCCAGCAACCCTACCCTCCCCTCTAGGGGGAACACTGAAGCTTTCTTT
CASNPTLPSRGNTEAFF
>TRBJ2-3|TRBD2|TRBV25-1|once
TGTGCCAGCAGTGCCCGGACCGGGACTAGCGTTTTGGATACGCGGTATTTT
CASSARTGTSVLDTRYF
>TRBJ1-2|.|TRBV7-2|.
TGTGCCAGCAGCTTTATCGGGCAGGGCAGTGTGTATGGCTACACCTTC
CASSFIGQGSVYGYTF
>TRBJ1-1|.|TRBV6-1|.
TGTGCCAGCAGTCCCTGGACAGCGGGGAACACTGAAGCTTTCTTT
CASSPWTAGNTEAFF